This T cell receptor (beta chain) is from a study of blood T cell repertoires in COVID-19. Generated by immunoSEQ multiplex PCR, the TCRdb table keeps only in-frame clones and is missing some. The sample includes 160,000 or so clones, roughly 80% of them seen just once. V dropped 4 bases and J dropped 0 bases, with 13 bases sitting between them. This CDR3 is 15 amino acids long. Germline CDR1 is MNHEY and CDR2 is SVGAGI. Source material: PBMCs or T cells enriched from blood (not recorded which). The TCR comes from a woman aged 45-65 years who had recovered from COVID-19. The chain has TRBV6-5 and TRBJ2-7, with D perhaps TRBD2 (6 bases). The CDR3 DNA reads TGTGCCAGCAGTTCGGTCCTCGGGGGCTCCTACGAGCAGTACTTC. Amino acid sequence: CASSSVLGGSYEQYF.